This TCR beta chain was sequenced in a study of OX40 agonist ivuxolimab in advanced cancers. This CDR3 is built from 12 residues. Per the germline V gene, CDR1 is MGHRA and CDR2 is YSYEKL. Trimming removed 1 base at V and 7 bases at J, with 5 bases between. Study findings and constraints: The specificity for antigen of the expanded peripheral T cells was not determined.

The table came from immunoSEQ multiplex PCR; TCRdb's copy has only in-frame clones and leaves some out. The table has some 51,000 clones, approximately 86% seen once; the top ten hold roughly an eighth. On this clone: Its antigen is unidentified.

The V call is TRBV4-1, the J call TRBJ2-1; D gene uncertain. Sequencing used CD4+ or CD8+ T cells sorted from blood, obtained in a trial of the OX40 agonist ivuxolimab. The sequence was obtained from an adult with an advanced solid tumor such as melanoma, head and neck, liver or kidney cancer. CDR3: CASSQAKNEQFF. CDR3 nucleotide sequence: TGCGCCAGCAGCCAAGCGAAGAATGAGCAGTTCTTC.